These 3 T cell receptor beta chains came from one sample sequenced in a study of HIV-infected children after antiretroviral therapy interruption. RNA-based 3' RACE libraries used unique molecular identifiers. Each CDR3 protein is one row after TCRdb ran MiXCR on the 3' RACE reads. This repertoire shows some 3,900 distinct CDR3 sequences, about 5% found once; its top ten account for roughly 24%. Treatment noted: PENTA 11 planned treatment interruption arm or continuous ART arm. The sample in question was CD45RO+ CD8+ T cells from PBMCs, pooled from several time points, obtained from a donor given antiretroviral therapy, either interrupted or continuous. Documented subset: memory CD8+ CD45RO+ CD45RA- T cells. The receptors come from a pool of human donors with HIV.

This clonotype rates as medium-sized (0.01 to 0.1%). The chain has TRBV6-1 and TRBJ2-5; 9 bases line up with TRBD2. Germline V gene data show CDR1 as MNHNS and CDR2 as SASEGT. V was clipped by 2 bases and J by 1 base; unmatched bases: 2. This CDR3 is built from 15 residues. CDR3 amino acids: CASSETAGGQETQYF. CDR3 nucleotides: TGTGCCAGCAGTGAAACAGCGGGGGGCCAAGAGACCCAGTACTTC.

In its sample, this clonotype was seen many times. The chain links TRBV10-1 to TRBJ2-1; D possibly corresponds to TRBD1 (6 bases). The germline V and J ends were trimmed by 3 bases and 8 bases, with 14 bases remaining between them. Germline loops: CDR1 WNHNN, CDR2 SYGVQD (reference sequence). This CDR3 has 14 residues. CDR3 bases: TGCGCCAGCAGTGATGGGACACAGGGCGATGAGCAGTTCTTC. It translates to CASSDGTQGDEQFF.

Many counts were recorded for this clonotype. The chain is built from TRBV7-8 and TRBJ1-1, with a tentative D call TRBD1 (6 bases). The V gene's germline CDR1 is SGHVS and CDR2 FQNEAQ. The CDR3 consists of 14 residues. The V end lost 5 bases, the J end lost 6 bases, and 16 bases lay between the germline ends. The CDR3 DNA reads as TGTGCCAGCAGCGCTCTGGGGGGCTCGGCTGAAGCTTTCTTT. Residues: CASSALGGSAEAFF.